A single sample is the source of the 13 T cell receptor beta chains below, sequenced in a study of PD-1 blockade in mismatch repair-deficient tumors. The method was immunoSEQ multiplex PCR; TCRdb's version includes in-frame clones alone and lacks a portion of them. The sample lists approximately 15,000 clones, more than 85% occurring once. These receptors lack a known antigen. Documented time point: roughly 11-day in vitro stimulation with candidate neoantigen peptide 6. The sequenced sample was cells cultured in vitro, obtained from a patient treated with pembrolizumab. The receptors were gathered from an adult with mismatch repair-deficient cancer.

The chain couples TRBV6-4 to TRBJ2-2; 9 positions agree with TRBD1. The CDR3 length is 17 residues. The V gene end was trimmed by 2 bases and the J gene end by 4 bases; junction bases not matched to a gene: 8. Germline CDR1 reads MRHNA; CDR2 reads SNTAGT. The CDR3 protein is CASSDENRGRTTGELFF. CDR3 coding DNA: TGTGCCAGCAGTGACGAAAACAGGGGGCGCACCACCGGGGAGCTGTTTTTT.

This chain joins TRBV7-2 and TRBJ1-1; perhaps TRBD1 as D (5 bases). Per germline, CDR1 SGHTA and CDR2 FQGNSA. This CDR3 is built from 14 residues. Deletions cut 1 base from V and 1 base from J, with 7 bases between. In DNA form, the CDR3 reads TGTGCCAGCAGCTTAGTGCAGGGGAACACTGAAGCTTTCTTT. It specifies CASSLVQGNTEAFF.

The chain recombines TRBV28 with TRBJ1-2; no reliable D call. The V gene lost 5 bases and the J gene lost 5 bases, with 9 bases spanning the gap. CDR1 is MDHEN, CDR2 SYDVKM, per germline. CDR3 length: 12 residues. CDR3 nucleotide sequence: TGTGCCAGCAGTCGCCCCGGATATGGCTACACCTTC. Translation: CASSRPGYGYTF.

The rearrangement uses TRBV5-1 and TRBJ2-7, with 12 nucleotides matching TRBD2. There are 15 residues in the CDR3. Germline V gene data show CDR1 as SGHRS and CDR2 as YFSETQ. V dropped 5 bases and J dropped 4; count of bases not matched to a gene: 7. This CDR3 is CASRQTSGSPYEQYF. The CDR3 DNA sequence: TGCGCCAGCAGGCAGACTAGCGGGAGCCCGTACGAGCAGTACTTC.

V is TRBV6-1 and J is TRBJ2-1, with TRBD2 matching over 12 bases. This CDR3 has 15 amino acids. V lost 3 bases to trimming and J lost 8 bases; unmatched junction nucleotides: 5. Germline-derived CDR1 and CDR2 are MNHNS and SASEGT. The CDR3 DNA is TGTGCCAGCAGTGATTTAGCTAGCGGGAGGGATGAGCAGTTCTTC. Translation gives CASSDLASGRDEQFF.

The rearrangement links TRBV5-1 to TRBJ2-5, with TRBD1 matching over 9 bases. The germline V gene has CDR1 SGHRS and CDR2 YFSETQ. The CDR3 is 15 residues long. V was pared by 0 bases and J by 5 bases, with 5 bases of the junction left unmatched. The CDR3 is CASSLAQGAGETQYF. The CDR3 bases are TGCGCCAGCAGCTTGGCACAGGGGGCCGGGGAGACCCAGTACTTC.

The chain recombines TRBV9 with TRBJ2-5, with D unresolved. Germline V gene data show CDR1 as SGDLS and CDR2 as YYNGEE. This CDR3 contains 14 residues. V lost 2 bases and J 2 bases, leaving 10 bases between the germline ends. The CDR3, as DNA: TGTGCCAGCAGCGTTGGGCCGGCTCAAGAGACCCAGTACTTC. It yields the protein CASSVGPAQETQYF.

Within the sample, this clone is medium-sized. This chain uses TRBV10-1 with TRBJ2-2; D gene ambiguous. The germline gives CDR1 WNHNN, CDR2 SYGVQD (reference sequence). The CDR3 sequence is 12 residues long. V lost 3 bases and J 3 bases, leaving 2 bases between the germline ends. The CDR3 sequence: CASSEYTGELFF. CDR3 nucleotides: TGCGCCAGCAGTGAATACACCGGGGAGCTGTTTTTT.

V usage is TRBV5-4 and J usage is TRBJ2-5; either TRBD1 or TRBD2 may supply D (5 bases each). Germline lookup yields CDR1 SGHNT and CDR2 YYREEE (reference sequence). CDR3 length equals 13 residues. Trimming removed 1 base at V and 5 bases at J, with 9 bases between. The CDR3 reads CASSLRGVETQYF. CDR3 coding DNA: TGTGCCAGCAGCTTGAGGGGAGTTGAGACCCAGTACTTC.

This clone was seen a single time. The conserved phenylalanine or tryptophan normally closing the CDR3 is absent here, so this likely arose from a read error. Because the CDR3's place on the DNA is in doubt, the DNA is left out and the CDR3 is given as listed by TCRdb. V gene TRBV11-3 combines with J gene TRBJ1-2. The CDR3 totals 14 residues, both ends included. Looked up from germline, CDR1 is SGHNT and CDR2 is YENEEA. The CDR3 sequence is CASSISSDLGKTYG.

The chain combines TRBV18 with TRBJ2-7; 7 nucleotides line up with TRBD1. Germline CDR1 KGHSH, CDR2 LQKENI. The CDR3 totals 15 residues. The V and J ends lost 3 bases and 2 bases, in that order; junction bases with no gene match: 7. This CDR3 reads CASSPIQGRPYEQYF. CDR3 DNA: TGTGCCAGCTCACCTATACAGGGGCGCCCCTACGAGCAGTACTTC.

The chain uses TRBV13 and TRBJ2-3; D not resolved. The CDR3 is 11 amino acids. The germline CDR1 and CDR2 sequences are PRHDT and FYEKMQ (reference sequence). V lost 9 bases and J 4 bases, leaving 8 bases between the germline ends. CDR3 DNA: TGTGCCAGACCAAGGGCAGATACGCAGTATTTT. Translated, it gives CARPRADTQYF.

As DNA, the CDR3 is TGTGCCAGCAGCGAGACCGGGACGGGCTCCTACGAGCAGTACTTC. It specifies CASSETGTGSYEQYF. The rearrangement joins TRBV9 to TRBJ2-7; possibly TRBD1 or TRBD2 for D (5 bases each). The CDR3 consists of 15 residues. Between the trimmed V and J ends, which lost 3 bases and 0 bases, there was a span of 13 bases. The germline V gene encodes CDR1 SGDLS and CDR2 YYNGEE.